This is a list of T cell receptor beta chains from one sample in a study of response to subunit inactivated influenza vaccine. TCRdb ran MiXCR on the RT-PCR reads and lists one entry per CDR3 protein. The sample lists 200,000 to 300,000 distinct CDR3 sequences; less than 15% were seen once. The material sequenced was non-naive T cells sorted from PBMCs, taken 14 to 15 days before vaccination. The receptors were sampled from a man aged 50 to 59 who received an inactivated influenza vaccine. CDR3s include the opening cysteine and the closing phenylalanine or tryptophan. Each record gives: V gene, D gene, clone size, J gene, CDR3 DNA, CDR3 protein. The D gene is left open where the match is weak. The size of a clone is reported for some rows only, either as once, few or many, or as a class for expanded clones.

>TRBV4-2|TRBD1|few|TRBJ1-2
TGTGCCAGCAGCCAATCCCAGGGGGAGTTTGGCTACACCTTC
CASSQSQGEFGYTF
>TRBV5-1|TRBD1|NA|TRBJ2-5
TGCGCCAGCAGCCAGCAACCGGGACAGGGCCAAGAGACCCAGTACTTC
CASSQQPGQGQETQYF
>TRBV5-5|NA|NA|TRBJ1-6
TGTGCCAGCAGCTTGCTGTCAGCTCCTAATTCACCCCTCCACTTT
CASSLLSAPNSPLHF
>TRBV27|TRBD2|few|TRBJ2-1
TGTGCCAGCAGTCTAGTACCCTCCAGCGGGAGCTCCTACAATGAGCAGTTCTTC
CASSLVPSSGSSYNEQFF
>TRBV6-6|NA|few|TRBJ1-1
TGTGCCAGCAGTTACGCGACAGACACTGAAGCTTTCTTT
CASSYATDTEAFF
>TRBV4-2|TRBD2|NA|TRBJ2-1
TGTGCCAGCAGCGATATAGCGGGGGGTGCCTACAATGAGCAGTTCTTC
CASSDIAGGAYNEQFF
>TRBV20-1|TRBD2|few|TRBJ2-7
TGCAGTGCTCCACGATCCCGAGCGACTAGCGGGGGGCAGAGGGAGCAGTACTTC
CSAPRSRATSGGQREQYF
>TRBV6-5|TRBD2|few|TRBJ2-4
TGTGCCAGCAGTTTGTGGGTTTTACGGGAGGTTGCCAAAAACATTCAGTACTTC
CASSLWVLREVAKNIQYF
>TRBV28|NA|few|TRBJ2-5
TGTGCCAGCAGAGGACCGCCCCAAGAGACCCAGTACTTC
CASRGPPQETQYF
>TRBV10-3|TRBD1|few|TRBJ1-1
TGTGCCATGGCGACAGGGTCGTACACTGAAGCTTTCTTT
CAMATGSYTEAFF
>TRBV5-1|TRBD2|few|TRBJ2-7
TGCGCCAGCAGCCAAGGACTAGCGGGAGCCCGGTCTCCCTACGAGCAGTACTTC
CASSQGLAGARSPYEQYF
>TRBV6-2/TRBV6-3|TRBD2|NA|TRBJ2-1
TGTGCCAGCAGGTCGACTAGCGGGGCCTACTACAATGAGCAGTTCTTC
CASRSTSGAYYNEQFF